Listed here is a single T cell receptor beta chain. Trimming cost V 3 bases and J 4 bases; bases outside gene matches: 4. Germline assignment: CDR1 KGHSH and CDR2 LQKENI. This CDR3 has 15 residues. Assay used: immunoSEQ multiplex PCR; TCRdb lists only in-frame clones, some missing. The sample contains 100,000 to 150,000 clones, roughly nine tenths of which appear only once. This record belongs to a study of blood T cell repertoires in COVID-19. The receptor's source is a man between 70 and 80 years old with active or convalescent COVID-19. The gene calls are TRBV18 and TRBJ1-1; 11 bases align to TRBD1. The material sequenced was peripheral blood. The CDR3 DNA reads TGTGCCAGCTCACCTTCGGGACAGGGGGGCACTGAAGCTTTCTTT. It translates to CASSPSGQGGTEAFF.